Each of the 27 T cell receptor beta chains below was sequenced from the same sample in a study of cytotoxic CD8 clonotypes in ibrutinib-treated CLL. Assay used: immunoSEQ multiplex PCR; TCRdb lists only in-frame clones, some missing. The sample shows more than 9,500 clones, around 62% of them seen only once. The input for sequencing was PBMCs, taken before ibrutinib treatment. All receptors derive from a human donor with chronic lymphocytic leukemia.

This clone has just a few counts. The CDR3 DNA is TGTGCCAGCTCACCACGGTTAACAGGGTCCCACGAGCAGTACTTC. This translates into CASSPRLTGSHEQYF. The rearrangement links TRBV18 to TRBJ2-7; the D gene is possibly TRBD1 (6 bases). The CDR3 length is 15 residues. CDR1 KGHSH and CDR2 LQKENI come from the germline V gene. Trimming cost V 1 base and J 5 bases, with 15 bases left between them.

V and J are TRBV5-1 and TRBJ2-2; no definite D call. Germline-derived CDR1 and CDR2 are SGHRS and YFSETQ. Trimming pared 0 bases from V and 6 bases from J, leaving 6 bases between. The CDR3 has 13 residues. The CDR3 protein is CASSLDGAGELFF. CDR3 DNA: TGCGCCAGCAGCTTGGATGGAGCCGGGGAGCTGTTTTTT.

The CDR3 DNA sequence: TGTGCCAGCACGAGTTGGGGGGGGCCAGCAGATACGCAGTATTTT. Its protein is CASTSWGGPADTQYF. The chain is built from TRBV6-1 and TRBJ2-3; D perhaps matches TRBD2 (7 bases). Trimming took off 7 bases at V and 4 bases at J, with 18 bases between the two ends. From germline, CDR1 is MNHNS and CDR2 SASEGT. The CDR3 sequence is 15 residues long.

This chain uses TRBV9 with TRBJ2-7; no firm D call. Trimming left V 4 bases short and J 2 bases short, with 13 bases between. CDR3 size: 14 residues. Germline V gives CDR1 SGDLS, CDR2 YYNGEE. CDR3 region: CASSPTVQPYEQYF. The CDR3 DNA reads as TGTGCCAGCAGCCCCACTGTACAGCCCTACGAGCAGTACTTC.

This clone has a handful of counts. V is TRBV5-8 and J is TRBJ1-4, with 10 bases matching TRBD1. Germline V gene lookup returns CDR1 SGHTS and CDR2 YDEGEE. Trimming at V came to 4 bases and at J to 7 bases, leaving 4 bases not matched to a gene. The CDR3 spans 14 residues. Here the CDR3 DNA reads TGTGCCAGCAGCCTGGGACAGGGGAGTGAAAAACTGTTTTTT. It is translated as CASSLGQGSEKLFF.

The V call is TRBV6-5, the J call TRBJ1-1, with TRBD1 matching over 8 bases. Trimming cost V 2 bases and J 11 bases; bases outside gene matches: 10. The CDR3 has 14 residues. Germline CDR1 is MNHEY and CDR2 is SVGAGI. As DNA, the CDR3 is TGTGCCAGCAGTTACACTAGACAGGGGAGGAGGGCTTTCTTT. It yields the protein CASSYTRQGRRAFF.

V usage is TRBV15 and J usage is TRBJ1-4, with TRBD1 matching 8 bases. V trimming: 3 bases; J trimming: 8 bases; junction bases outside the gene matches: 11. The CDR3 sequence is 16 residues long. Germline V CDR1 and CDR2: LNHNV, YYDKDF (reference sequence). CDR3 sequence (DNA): TGTGCCACCAGCAGGCGGGGACAGGCCTTCGGGGAAAAACTGTTTTTT. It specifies CATSRRGQAFGEKLFF.

CDR3 loop: CAWSVPGWEQYF. The CDR3 nucleotides are TGTGCCTGGAGTGTGCCAGGGTGGGAGCAGTACTTC. This chain links TRBV30 with TRBJ2-7; a possible D gene is TRBD1 (5 bases). From germline, CDR1 is GTSNPN and CDR2 SVGIG (reference sequence). Trimming stripped 0 bases from V and 7 bases from J, with 10 bases between. The CDR3 is 12 residues long.

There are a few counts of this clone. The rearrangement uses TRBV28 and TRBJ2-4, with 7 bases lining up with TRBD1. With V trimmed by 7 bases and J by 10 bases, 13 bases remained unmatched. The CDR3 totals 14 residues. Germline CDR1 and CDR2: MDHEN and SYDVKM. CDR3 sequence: CASISDRTRGIQYF. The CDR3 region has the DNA TGTGCCAGCATCTCCGACAGGACCAGGGGGATTCAGTACTTC.

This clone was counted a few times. CDR3 coding DNA: TGCGCCAGCAGCTTGGAGCCACAACCACATCAGCCCCAGCATTTT. It yields the protein CASSLEPQPHQPQHF. The chain uses TRBV5-1 and TRBJ1-5; D is uncertain. Germline-derived CDR1 and CDR2 are SGHRS and YFSETQ. This CDR3 spans 15 amino acids. Trimming shortened V by 0 bases and J by 5 bases, and 12 bases separated the two germline ends.

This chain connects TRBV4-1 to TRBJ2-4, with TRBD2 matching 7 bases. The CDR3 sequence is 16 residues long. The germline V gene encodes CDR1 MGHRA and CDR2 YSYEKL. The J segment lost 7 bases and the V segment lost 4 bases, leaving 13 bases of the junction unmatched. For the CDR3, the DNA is TGCGCCAGCAGCCCCGTTGGGGAGGGGATGGCGAACATTCAGTACTTC. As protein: CASSPVGEGMANIQYF.

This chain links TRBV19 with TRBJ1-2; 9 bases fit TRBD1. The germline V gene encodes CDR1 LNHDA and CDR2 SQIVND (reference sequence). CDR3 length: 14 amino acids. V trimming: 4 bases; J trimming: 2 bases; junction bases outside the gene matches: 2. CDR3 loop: CASSKGTGNYGYTF. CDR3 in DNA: TGTGCCAGTAGTAAAGGGACAGGGAACTATGGCTACACCTTC.

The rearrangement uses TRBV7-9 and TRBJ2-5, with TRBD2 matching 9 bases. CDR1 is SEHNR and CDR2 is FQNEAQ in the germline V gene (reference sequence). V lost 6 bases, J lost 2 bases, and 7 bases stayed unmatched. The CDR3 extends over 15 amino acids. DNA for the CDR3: TGTGCCAGCAGTCTCCTTGCGGGGGGGCAAGAGACCCAGTACTTC. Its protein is CASSLLAGGQETQYF. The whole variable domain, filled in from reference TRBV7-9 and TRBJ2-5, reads DTGVSQNPRHKITKRGQNVTFRCDPISEHNRLYWYRQTLGQGPEFLTYFQNEAQLEKSRLLSDRFSAERPKGSFSTLEIQRTEQGDSAMYLCASSLLAGGQETQYFGPGTRLLVL.

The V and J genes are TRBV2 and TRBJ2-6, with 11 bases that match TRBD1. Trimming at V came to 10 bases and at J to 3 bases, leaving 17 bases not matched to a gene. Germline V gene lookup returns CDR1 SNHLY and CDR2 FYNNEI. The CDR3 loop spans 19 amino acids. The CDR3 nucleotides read TGTGCCACAATAAAAATGGACAGGGGGCGAATGTTTGGGGCCAACGTCCTGACTTTC. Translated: CATIKMDRGRMFGANVLTF.

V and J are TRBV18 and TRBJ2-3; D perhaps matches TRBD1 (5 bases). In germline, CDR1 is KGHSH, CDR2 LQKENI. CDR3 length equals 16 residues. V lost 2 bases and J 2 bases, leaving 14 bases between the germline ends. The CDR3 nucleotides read TGTGCCAGCTCACCAAGTACGAGACAGTCCACAGATACGCAGTATTTT. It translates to CASSPSTRQSTDTQYF.

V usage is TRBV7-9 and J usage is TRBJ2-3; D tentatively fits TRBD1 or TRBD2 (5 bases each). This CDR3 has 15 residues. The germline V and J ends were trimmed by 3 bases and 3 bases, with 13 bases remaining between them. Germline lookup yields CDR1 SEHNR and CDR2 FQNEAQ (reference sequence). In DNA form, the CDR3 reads TGTGCCAGCAGCTTGGGGTCCTGGGGGACAGATACGCAGTATTTT. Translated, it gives CASSLGSWGTDTQYF.

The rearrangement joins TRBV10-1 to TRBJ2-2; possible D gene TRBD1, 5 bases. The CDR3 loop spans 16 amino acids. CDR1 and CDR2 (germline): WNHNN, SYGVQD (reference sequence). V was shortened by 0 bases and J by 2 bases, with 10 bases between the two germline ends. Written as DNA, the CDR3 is TGCGCCAGCAGTGAGTCGGTAGACAGCAACACCGGGGAGCTGTTTTTT. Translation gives CASSESVDSNTGELFF.

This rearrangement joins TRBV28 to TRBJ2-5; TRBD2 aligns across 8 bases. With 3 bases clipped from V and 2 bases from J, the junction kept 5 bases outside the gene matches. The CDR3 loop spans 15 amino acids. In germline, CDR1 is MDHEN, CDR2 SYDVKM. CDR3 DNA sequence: TGTGCCAGCAGTTTTGGCGGGGGGCGGCAAGAGACCCAGTACTTC. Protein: CASSFGGGRQETQYF.

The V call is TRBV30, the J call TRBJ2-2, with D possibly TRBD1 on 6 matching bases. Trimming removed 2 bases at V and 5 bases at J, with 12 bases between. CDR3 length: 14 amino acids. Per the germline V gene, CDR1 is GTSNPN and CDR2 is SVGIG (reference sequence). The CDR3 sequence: CAWSSGQVTGELFF. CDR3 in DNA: TGTGCCTGGAGTTCGGGACAAGTTACCGGGGAGCTGTTTTTT.

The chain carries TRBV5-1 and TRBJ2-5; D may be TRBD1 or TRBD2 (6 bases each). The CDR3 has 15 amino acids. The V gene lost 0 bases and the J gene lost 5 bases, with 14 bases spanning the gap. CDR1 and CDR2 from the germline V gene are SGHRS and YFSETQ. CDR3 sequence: CASSLEVGGTETQYF. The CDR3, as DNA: TGCGCCAGCAGCTTGGAGGTGGGGGGCACGGAGACCCAGTACTTC.

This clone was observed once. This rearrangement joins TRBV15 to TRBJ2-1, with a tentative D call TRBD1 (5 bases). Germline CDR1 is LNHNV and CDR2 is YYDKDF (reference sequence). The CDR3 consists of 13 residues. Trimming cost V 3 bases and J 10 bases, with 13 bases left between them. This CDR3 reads CATSRPTGYEQFF. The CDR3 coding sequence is TGTGCCACCAGCAGGCCTACAGGATACGAGCAGTTCTTC.

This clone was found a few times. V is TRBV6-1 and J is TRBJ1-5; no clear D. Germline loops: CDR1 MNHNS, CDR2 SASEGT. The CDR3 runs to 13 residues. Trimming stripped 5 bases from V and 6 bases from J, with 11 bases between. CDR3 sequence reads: CASSLLRGQPQHF. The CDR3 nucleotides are TGTGCCAGCAGTCTCCTTAGAGGTCAGCCCCAGCATTTT.

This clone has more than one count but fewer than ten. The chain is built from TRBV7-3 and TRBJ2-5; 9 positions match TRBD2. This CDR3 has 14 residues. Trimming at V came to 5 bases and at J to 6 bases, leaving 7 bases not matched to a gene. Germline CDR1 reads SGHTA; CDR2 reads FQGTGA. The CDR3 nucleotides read TGTGCCAGCAGCCCTAGCGGGGAGGAGAAGACCCAGTACTTC. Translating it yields CASSPSGEEKTQYF.

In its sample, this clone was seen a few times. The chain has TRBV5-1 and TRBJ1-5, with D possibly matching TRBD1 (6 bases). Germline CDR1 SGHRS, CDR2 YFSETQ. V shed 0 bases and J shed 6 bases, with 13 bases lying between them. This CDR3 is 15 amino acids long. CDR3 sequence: CASSLEGGGTQPQHF. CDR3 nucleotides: TGCGCCAGCAGCTTGGAAGGTGGGGGCACTCAGCCCCAGCATTTT.

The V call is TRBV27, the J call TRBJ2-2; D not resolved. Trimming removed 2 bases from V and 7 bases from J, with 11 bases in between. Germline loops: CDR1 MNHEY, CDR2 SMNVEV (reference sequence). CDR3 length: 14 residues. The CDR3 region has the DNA TGTGCCAGCAGTTTAAACTTGGTGGTCGGGGAGCTGTTTTTT. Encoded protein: CASSLNLVVGELFF.

The CDR3: CASSVDPSGVREQYF. In DNA, the CDR3 is TGTGCCAGCAGCGTAGACCCTAGCGGGGTCCGTGAGCAGTACTTC. The V call is TRBV9, the J call TRBJ2-7, with TRBD2 identical over 9 bases. V gave up 0 bases and J gave up 7 bases; unmatched junction bases: 8. The CDR3 covers 15 residues. Looked up from germline, CDR1 is SGDLS and CDR2 is YYNGEE.

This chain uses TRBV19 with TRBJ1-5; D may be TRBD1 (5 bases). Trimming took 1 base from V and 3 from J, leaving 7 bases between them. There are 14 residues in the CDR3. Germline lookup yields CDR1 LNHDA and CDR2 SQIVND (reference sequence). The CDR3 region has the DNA TGTGCCAGTAGTATAGGGGGACTCAATCAGCCCCAGCATTTT. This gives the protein CASSIGGLNQPQHF.